These 18 T cell receptor beta chains were all obtained from the same sample, sequenced in a study of cytomegalovirus exposure and HLA in healthy donors. With 60 Vbeta and 13 Jbeta primers, the PCR was carried out. The method was immunoSEQ multiplex PCR; TCRdb's version includes in-frame clones alone and lacks a portion of them. The sample lists about 120,000 clones; roughly 65% were seen once. Material: PBMCs. These receptors were obtained from a man aged 35-49 years in good health and CMV-seropositive.

V is TRBV11-3 and J is TRBJ2-5, with D perhaps TRBD2 (6 bases). V was clipped by 1 base and J by 4 bases, with 10 bases between them. The V gene's germline CDR1 is SGHNT and CDR2 YENEEA. The CDR3 totals 14 residues. The CDR3 reads CASSLAGGRETQYF. The CDR3 DNA sequence: TGTGCCAGCAGCTTAGCCGGGGGTAGAGAGACCCAGTACTTC.

J is TRBJ2-5 and V is TRBV6-5; TRBD2 matches 11 bases. The J call is doubtful: the DNA matches TRBJ2-7 better. From germline, CDR1 is MNHEY and CDR2 SVGAGI. The CDR3 runs to 13 residues. CDR3 sequence: CASSSGLAGEQYF. In DNA form, the CDR3 reads TGTGCCAGCAGTTCAGGACTAGCGGGCGAGCAGTACTTC.

The chain carries TRBV29-1 and TRBJ1-1; the match to TRBD1 covers 12 bases. Trimming cost V 7 bases and J 5 bases; bases outside gene matches: 2. This CDR3 is built from 12 residues. Germline lookup yields CDR1 SQVTM and CDR2 ANQGSEA. Here the CDR3 reads CSGDRGLTEAFF. CDR3 nucleotides: TGCAGCGGGGACAGGGGGCTTACTGAAGCTTTCTTT.

This clone was counted a few times. The V and J genes are TRBV7-9 and TRBJ1-3; D not certain. V shed 8 bases and J shed 2 bases, with 13 bases lying between them. Per the germline V gene, CDR1 is SEHNR and CDR2 is FQNEAQ (reference sequence). The CDR3 loop spans 14 amino acids. The CDR3 sequence: CASDERIAGNTIYF. In nucleotides, the CDR3 is TGTGCCAGCGACGAGCGCATCGCTGGAAACACCATATATTTT.

The V call is TRBV11-2, the J call TRBJ2-1; TRBD2 matches 7 bases. V was pared by 6 bases and J by 4 bases, with 9 bases of the junction left unmatched. There are 15 residues in the CDR3. Germline V gives CDR1 SGHAT, CDR2 FQNNGV. DNA for the CDR3: TGTGCCAGCAGTTTACGGCTAGCGGATTACAATGAGCAGTTCTTC. It is translated as CASSLRLADYNEQFF.

This chain uses TRBV4-2 with TRBJ1-5; no definite D call. V lost 4 bases and J 5 bases, leaving 15 bases between the germline ends. Germline-derived CDR1 and CDR2 are LGHNA and YNFKEQ. CDR3 length: 15 amino acids. The DNA for the CDR3 is TGTGCCAGCAGCCTTGAGGGTAAACAACATCAGCCCCAGCATTTT. Translation gives CASSLEGKQHQPQHF.

The chain's CDR3 is CASSSGLAGVETQYF. For the CDR3, the DNA is TGTGCCAGCAGCTCGGGACTAGCGGGAGTAGAGACCCAGTACTTC. The chain is built from TRBV5-5 and TRBJ2-5; 14 nucleotides line up with TRBD2. Germline V lookup: CDR1 SGHKS, CDR2 YYEKEE (reference sequence). CDR3 size: 15 residues. Trimming removed 3 bases from V and 4 bases from J; junction bases left unmatched: 2.

This clone was observed a handful of times. The rearrangement uses TRBV7-2 and TRBJ2-1, with D tentatively TRBD2 (6 bases). V shed 5 bases and J shed 9 bases, with 11 bases lying between them. CDR1 is SGHTA, CDR2 FQGNSA, per germline. CDR3 length: 12 amino acids. Written as DNA, the CDR3 is TGTGCCAGCAGCCCCCAGGAGGGTGAGCAGTTCTTC. Its protein is CASSPQEGEQFF. The full variable domain, with the rest looked up from reference TRBV7-2 and TRBJ2-1, is GAGVSQSPSNKVTEKGKDVELRCDPISGHTALYWYRQSLGQGLEFLIYFQGNSAPDKSGLPSDRFSAERTGGSVSTLTIQRTQQEDSAVYLCASSPQEGEQFFGPGTRLTVL.

The chain employs TRBV11-3 and TRBJ2-2; 9 bases fit TRBD1. Per the germline V gene, CDR1 is SGHNT and CDR2 is YENEEA. This CDR3 region has 16 residues. V lost 5 bases and J lost 3; bases outside the gene matches: 7. CDR3 sequence reads: CASSPGTGTYTGELFF. The CDR3 DNA reads as TGTGCCAGCAGCCCCGGGACAGGGACGTACACCGGGGAGCTGTTTTTT.

V gene TRBV5-1 combines with J gene TRBJ1-4; TRBD1 aligns across 7 bases. Germline V gene data show CDR1 as SGHRS and CDR2 as YFSETQ. The CDR3 covers 13 residues. After removal of 7 bases from V and 6 bases from J, the junction contained 6 bases not matched to a gene. The CDR3 sequence is CASQQGRDEKLFF. CDR3 nucleotide sequence: TGCGCCAGCCAACAGGGGCGGGATGAAAAACTGTTTTTT.

This chain joins TRBV28 and TRBJ2-4; the D gene is possibly TRBD2 (6 bases). CDR1 and CDR2 from the germline V gene are MDHEN and SYDVKM. Trimming took off 3 bases at V and 9 bases at J, with 18 bases between the two ends. The CDR3 runs 15 residues. Here the CDR3 DNA reads TGTGCCAGCAGTTTCTCCGGGACTGGGGCCTCCATTCAGTACTTC. It is translated as CASSFSGTGASIQYF.

V usage is TRBV11-2 and J usage is TRBJ2-7, with 10 bases fitting TRBD2. The CDR3 is made up of 16 amino acids. V trimming: 4 bases; J trimming: 1 base; junction bases outside the gene matches: 7. CDR1 is SGHAT, CDR2 FQNNGV, per germline. CDR3 protein: CASSSRLAGLSYEQYF. The CDR3 region has the DNA TGTGCCAGCAGCTCGAGACTAGCGGGCTTGTCCTACGAGCAGTACTTC.

This clone was recorded only once. V and J are TRBV9 and TRBJ2-2, with D possibly TRBD1 on 6 matching bases. The CDR3 extends over 15 amino acids. Trimming removed 4 bases at V and 1 base at J, with 11 bases between. CDR1 and CDR2 from the germline V gene are SGDLS and YYNGEE. The CDR3 loop is CASSIQGMNTGELFF. As DNA, the CDR3 is TGTGCCAGCAGCATCCAGGGGATGAACACCGGGGAGCTGTTTTTT.

This clone was detected a few times. The V gene is TRBV2, the J gene TRBJ1-5; D not resolved. Trimming shortened V by 1 base and J by 4 bases, and 14 bases separated the two germline ends. The CDR3 is 16 residues long. Germline V gives CDR1 SNHLY, CDR2 FYNNEI. The CDR3 DNA is TGTGCCAGCAGTGAAGATGGAGGGTCGGAAAATCAGCCCCAGCATTTT. This gives the protein CASSEDGGSENQPQHF. The complete variable domain, with remaining parts taken from reference TRBV2 and TRBJ1-5, reads EPEVTQTPSHQVTQMGQEVILRCVPISNHLYFYWYRQILGQKVEFLVSFYNNEISEKSEIFDDQFSVERPDGSNFTLKIRSTKLEDSAMYFCASSEDGGSENQPQHFGDGTRLSIL.

V usage is TRBV4-2 and J usage is TRBJ1-3; 7 nucleotides agree with TRBD1. This CDR3 is 16 amino acids long. V was pared by 0 bases and J by 2 bases, with 4 bases of the junction left unmatched. CDR1 and CDR2 from the germline V gene are LGHNA and YNFKEQ. DNA of the CDR3: TGTGCCAGCAGCCAAGAGACAGGGAGCACTGGAAACACCATATATTTT. Residues: CASSQETGSTGNTIYF.

The V call is TRBV27, the J call TRBJ2-2; 14 nucleotides agree with TRBD2. Trimming removed 5 bases from V and 4 bases from J; junction bases left unmatched: 6. The CDR3 contains 17 residues. Germline CDR1 reads MNHEY; CDR2 reads SMNVEV (reference sequence). The CDR3: CASSGRLAGGSTGELFF. CDR3 DNA: TGTGCCAGCAGTGGACGACTAGCGGGAGGGTCCACCGGGGAGCTGTTTTTT.

This chain uses TRBV30 with TRBJ2-6, with 7 bases matching TRBD1. V dropped 4 bases and J dropped 0; count of bases not matched to a gene: 6. Germline CDR1 reads GTSNPN; CDR2 reads SVGIG (reference sequence). CDR3 length equals 16 residues. The CDR3 nucleotides read TGTGCCTGGACTTCGACAGGGCACTCTGGGGCCAACGTCCTGACTTTC. Its protein is CAWTSTGHSGANVLTF.

This chain connects TRBV6-4 to TRBJ2-1; D perhaps matches TRBD1 (6 bases). The CDR3 extends over 13 amino acids. Germline-derived CDR1 and CDR2 are MRHNA and SNTAGT. Trimming pared 6 bases from V and 5 bases from J, leaving 11 bases between. The CDR3 spells CASSSTGNNEQFF. CDR3 in DNA: TGTGCCAGCAGCTCGACAGGTAACAATGAGCAGTTCTTC.